These T cell receptor beta chains were read from a single sample in a study of regulatory T cells. Sequencing was performed with immunoSEQ multiplex PCR; in TCRdb, only in-frame clones are kept and a portion is missing. The data show approximately 40,000 clones, with 75% to 90% seen just once and more than 2% held by the top ten. Sample: conventional CD4+ T cells sorted from blood. Receptors were obtained from a person under 30 with CD3G deficiency. Both conserved end residues are trimmed from each CDR3. D genes are given only for firm matches. Where a row states a size, it is once, few, many or the class of an expanded clone; other rows omit it.

D	size	J	length	V	CDR3
NA	NA	TRBJ1-1	11	TRBV28	ASTRKGRLTAF
TRBD1	NA	TRBJ1-2	11	TRBV6-1	ASSGYRGHGYT
TRBD1	NA	TRBJ2-7	14	TRBV28	ASSPATDRGRYEQY
TRBD1	NA	TRBJ2-1	11	TRBV19	ASSISGGNEQF
TRBD1	NA	TRBJ1-6	14	TRBV6-1	ASSEHGGGNNSPLH
NA	NA	TRBJ2-7	14	TRBV11-2	ASSLATGPLSYEQY
TRBD1	once	TRBJ2-7	13	TRBV28	ASSLGGTGSYEQY
TRBD2	NA	TRBJ2-1	14	TRBV5-1	ASSWDPEAGVGEQF
NA	few	TRBJ2-7	13	TRBV28	ASRHRRQGLGEQY
NA	NA	TRBJ2-1	10	TRBV28	ASSQEGYEQF
NA	NA	TRBJ1-5	13	TRBV6-1	ASSENRGGNQPQH
TRBD1	NA	TRBJ2-5	12	TRBV5-1	ASSSGRRGETQY
NA	NA	TRBJ1-2	9	TRBV20-1	SALSDVGYT
NA	NA	TRBJ2-3	13	TRBV5-1	ASSLLSGITDTQY
NA	NA	TRBJ2-7	13	TRBV6-1	ASSASSRLTYEQY
TRBD1	few	TRBJ1-5	13	TRBV19	ASSGPGGINQPQH
NA	NA	TRBJ2-2	13	TRBV19	ASSIAGGNTGELF
NA	NA	TRBJ1-6	12	TRBV10-3	ASRARGLESPLH
TRBD2	NA	TRBJ2-7	13	TRBV7-9	ASSLGASGTYEQY
TRBD1	few	TRBJ2-7	12	TRBV28	ASSSTGQGYEQY
NA	NA	TRBJ2-3	11	TRBV7-2	ASSLGQTDTQY